This is a list of T cell receptor beta chains from one sample in a study of T cells in Graves' hyperthyroidism and ophthalmopathy. Using its own MiXCR run on the multiplex PCR reads, TCRdb lists one record per CDR3 protein. Among 660,000 or so distinct CDR3 sequences, 45% were seen once, and the ten largest hold roughly 6.5%. Sequenced: peripheral blood or thyroid tissue (not recorded which). The receptors derive from an adult man with Graves' disease, either hyperthyroidism or ophthalmopathy (not recorded which). Each CDR3 is given with its conserved first and last residue. A D gene is named only where the DNA matches it firmly. For some rows the clone size is stated as once, few or many, or as a class when expanded; others skip it.

abundance: many
d_gene: -
j_gene: TRBJ2-2
v_gene: TRBV29-1
CDR3nt: TGCAGCGCAGGCCGGGGGCGCGGAGGGGCCGGGGAGCTGTTTTTT
CDR3aa: CSAGRGRGGAGELFF

abundance: many
d_gene: -
j_gene: TRBJ2-5
v_gene: TRBV25-1
CDR3nt: TGTGCCAGCAGTGAAGGGGGGTGGGGTGGCCAAGAGACCCAGTACTTC
CDR3aa: CASSEGGWGGQETQYF

abundance: once
d_gene: -
j_gene: TRBJ1-1
v_gene: TRBV29-1
CDR3nt: TGCAGCGTAGTAAGGAGGAACACTGAAGCTTTCTTT
CDR3aa: CSVVRRNTEAFF

abundance: few
d_gene: -
j_gene: TRBJ1-2
v_gene: TRBV29-1
CDR3nt: TGCAGCGGGACAGCCTTTACCTATGGCTACACCTTC
CDR3aa: CSGTAFTYGYTF

abundance: many
d_gene: -
j_gene: TRBJ1-4
v_gene: TRBV29-1
CDR3nt: TGCAGCGTCGGACGGGCAACTAATGAAAAACTGTTTTTT
CDR3aa: CSVGRATNEKLFF

abundance: many
d_gene: -
j_gene: TRBJ1-5
v_gene: TRBV9
CDR3nt: TGTGCCAGCAGCGTCGGGCCCGTCGGCAATCAGCCCCAGCATTTT
CDR3aa: CASSVGPVGNQPQHF

abundance: few
d_gene: -
j_gene: TRBJ1-2
v_gene: TRBV12-3/TRBV12-4
CDR3nt: TGTGCCAGCAGCCCCGGGCACGCTGCTAACTATGGCTACACCTTC
CDR3aa: CASSPGHAANYGYTF

abundance: -
d_gene: TRBD1
j_gene: TRBJ2-5
v_gene: TRBV20-1
CDR3nt: TGCAGTGCGGACAGGGGTTGGCAGCCACAAGAGACCCAGTACTTC
CDR3aa: CSADRGWQPQETQYF

abundance: few
d_gene: -
j_gene: TRBJ2-2
v_gene: TRBV7-8
CDR3nt: TGTGCCAGCAGCCCACAAGGGGCGGGTACCGGGGAGCTGTTTTTT
CDR3aa: CASSPQGAGTGELFF

abundance: -
d_gene: -
j_gene: TRBJ1-3
v_gene: TRBV6-5
CDR3nt: TGTGCCAGCAGTCCTTCAGCGTTCTCTGGAAACACCATATATTTT
CDR3aa: CASSPSAFSGNTIYF

abundance: few
d_gene: -
j_gene: TRBJ1-2
v_gene: TRBV6-2/TRBV6-3
CDR3nt: TGTGCCAGCAGTTACGTCGGCAGGGGCGAAGGCTACACCTTC
CDR3aa: CASSYVGRGEGYTF

abundance: many
d_gene: TRBD1
j_gene: TRBJ1-2
v_gene: TRBV10-2
CDR3nt: TGCGCCAGCAGTGAGTGGGGAGGGGGCGATGGCTACACCTTC
CDR3aa: CASSEWGGGDGYTF

abundance: -
d_gene: -
j_gene: TRBJ1-2
v_gene: TRBV7-9
CDR3nt: TGTGCCAGCAGCTTAGGCCAGGCCCTCTATGGCTACACCTTC
CDR3aa: CASSLGQALYGYTF

abundance: -
d_gene: -
j_gene: TRBJ2-7
v_gene: TRBV20-1
CDR3nt: TGCAGTGCTAGAGCAGAAAGCTCCTACGAGCAGTACTTC
CDR3aa: CSARAESSYEQYF

abundance: -
d_gene: -
j_gene: TRBJ2-2
v_gene: TRBV2
CDR3nt: TGTGCCAGCAGTTTTCGGGGGTCAGGGCGCCGTAACACCGGGGAGCTGTTTTTT
CDR3aa: CASSFRGSGRRNTGELFF